This T cell receptor beta chain was recovered during a study of neurological immune-mediated disorders. Whole-study findings and limits: Patients with HTLV-1-associated myelopathy showed the most TCR clonal expansion. Those with multiple sclerosis showed the least, falling below healthy controls. None of the CDR3 amino acid sequences of expanded clones were shared across subjects, and this suggested private repertoires in all groups.

Trimming removed 5 bases from V and 5 bases from J, with 15 bases in between. The germline V gene has CDR1 SEHNR and CDR2 FQNEAQ (reference sequence). There are 14 residues in the CDR3. One entry per CDR3 protein results from TCRdb running MiXCR on the 5' RACE reads. The table includes about 59,000 distinct CDR3 sequences, less than 25% detected once. Ten or more counts support this clonotype. The target antigen is unknown. Indicated time point: technical triplicate 2. This chain connects TRBV7-9 to TRBJ1-1, with D possibly being TRBD1 (5 bases). The sequence derives from a man between 60 and 75 years old with HTLV-1-associated myelopathy (HAM/TSP). Material: PBMCs. This CDR3 is CASSRGMTVTEAFF. The CDR3 bases are TGTGCCAGCAGCCGGGGGATGACAGTTACTGAAGCTTTCTTT.